Shown below are 16 T cell receptor beta chains from a single sample sequenced in a study of T cells in Graves' hyperthyroidism and ophthalmopathy (dated by TCRdb to the late 2010s). Library generation was performed with multiplex PCR. The data were produced on an Illumina HiSeq 2000. The TCR beta CDR3 regions were amplified from the RNA transcripts. The first round of RT-PCR for the TCR CDR3 was performed with the HTBI primer set and the Qiagen OneStep RT-PCR kit. TCRdb's own reprocessing of the public reads used fastp at Q25 and MiXCR and kept productive beta chains. Rows merge per CDR3 protein into single entries with the most common DNA and genes. The sample table contains approximately 95,000 distinct CDR3 sequences; only one count was recorded for 35% to 45% of them. The top ten hold roughly 10% of the sample. What was sequenced was peripheral blood or thyroid tissue (not recorded which). The receptors come from a woman between 25 and 40 years old with Graves' hyperthyroidism.

Many counts were recorded for this clonotype. The rearrangement links TRBV2 to TRBJ1-5; D call uncertain. V was clipped by 5 bases and J by 1 base, with 18 bases between them. Germline V gene lookup returns CDR1 SNHLY and CDR2 FYNNEI. The CDR3 totals 17 residues. The CDR3 protein is CASSPQRGVRSNQPQHF. CDR3 nucleotides: TGTGCCAGCAGTCCCCAGCGAGGAGTAAGGAGCAATCAGCCCCAGCATTTT.

In its sample, this clonotype was seen many times. J is TRBJ1-3 and V is TRBV6-6; D gene unclear. Trimming cost V 6 bases and J 4 bases, with 13 bases left between them. CDR3 length: 14 residues. Germline V lookup: CDR1 MNHNY, CDR2 SVGAGI (reference sequence). This CDR3 reads CASSPGGDGNTIYF. In DNA form, the CDR3 reads TGTGCCAGCAGCCCAGGTGGTGACGGAAACACCATATATTTT.

This clonotype has ten or more counts. The J gene is TRBJ1-1, the V gene TRBV19; D uncertain. Trimming took 5 bases from V and 5 from J, leaving 15 bases between them. CDR1 is LNHDA, CDR2 SQIVND, per germline (reference sequence). This CDR3 contains 14 residues. The CDR3 sequence is CASSASRAATEAFF. The CDR3 nucleotides read TGTGCCAGTAGTGCCTCCCGGGCGGCGACTGAAGCTTTCTTT.

Only one count was recorded for this clonotype. Sequence at one end of the junction differs from germline and may be a read error. V gene TRBV5-1 combines with J gene TRBJ2-7; tentative D call: TRBD1 (6 bases). Germline loops: CDR1 SGHRS, CDR2 YFSETQ. The CDR3 contains 13 residues. The CDR3 sequence: CASSLFSDSEQNF. The DNA for the CDR3 is TGCGCCAGCAGCTTATTCTCGGACAGCGAGCAGAACTTC.

This clonotype was seen ten or more times. The chain recombines TRBV5-1 with TRBJ2-5; D perhaps matches TRBD2 (5 bases). Trimming left V 6 bases short and J 5 bases short, with 20 bases between. CDR3 size: 15 residues. The germline V gene encodes CDR1 SGHRS and CDR2 YFSETQ. The CDR3 coding sequence is TGCGCCAGCACTTCGACCGCCTCCGGGATTGAGACCCAGTACTTC. This sequence encodes CASTSTASGIETQYF.

In its sample, this clonotype was seen many times. This chain connects TRBV7-2 to TRBJ1-6, with D unresolved. The ends were cut back, 5 bases at V and 9 bases at J, with 11 bases in the middle. Germline-derived CDR1 and CDR2 are SGHTA and FQGNSA. The CDR3 is made up of 13 amino acids. For the CDR3, the DNA is TGTGCCAGCAGCCCCCTGGGATCTTCACCCCTCCACTTT. Translation gives CASSPLGSSPLHF.

At least ten counts were recorded for this clonotype. This rearrangement joins TRBV10-3 to TRBJ2-3, with 8 bases matching TRBD2. Germline CDR1 is ENHRY and CDR2 is SYGVKD. V shed 4 bases and J 2 bases; nucleotides not matched to a gene: 8. The length of the CDR3 is 16 residues. CDR3: CAISGTSSFYTDTQYF. The CDR3 DNA is TGTGCCATCAGTGGGACTAGCTCTTTTTACACAGATACGCAGTATTTT.

This clonotype was detected ten times or more. The chain employs TRBV4-1 and TRBJ2-7; 7 bases map to TRBD1. There are 14 residues in the CDR3. V trimming: 4 bases; J trimming: 2 bases; junction bases outside the gene matches: 5. Germline V gene data show CDR1 as MGHRA and CDR2 as YSYEKL. CDR3 amino acids: CASSPGGKTYEQYF. In DNA, the CDR3 is TGCGCCAGCAGCCCAGGGGGAAAGACCTACGAGCAGTACTTC.

The rearrangement joins TRBV7-2 to TRBJ2-5, with TRBD2 matching 9 bases. CDR1 is SGHTA, CDR2 FQGNSA, per germline. This CDR3 has 14 amino acids. Trimming removed 4 bases from V and 1 base from J; junction bases left unmatched: 1. The CDR3 DNA reads as TGTGCCAGCAGCTCTAGCGGGGTCCAAGAGACCCAGTACTTC. This gives the protein CASSSSGVQETQYF.

In this sample, this clonotype turned up many times. The chain carries TRBV5-1 and TRBJ2-5; TRBD1 aligns across 7 bases. CDR1 SGHRS and CDR2 YFSETQ come from the germline V gene. Trimming at V came to 0 bases and at J to 5 bases, leaving 4 bases not matched to a gene. The length of the CDR3 is 14 residues. The chain's CDR3 is CASSLVTGMETQYF. The CDR3 region has the DNA TGCGCCAGCAGCTTGGTGACAGGGATGGAGACCCAGTACTTC.

This clonotype was seen ten or more times. The rearrangement uses TRBV6-1 and TRBJ1-5, with no clear D. V shed 0 bases and J shed 0 bases, with 9 bases lying between them. The CDR3 length is 16 residues. The germline V gene has CDR1 MNHNS and CDR2 SASEGT. Here the CDR3 reads CASSEAVRGSNQPQHF. The CDR3 DNA reads TGTGCCAGCAGTGAAGCGGTCCGGGGTAGCAATCAGCCCCAGCATTTT.

In this sample, this clonotype turned up many times. The chain uses TRBV2 and TRBJ2-7, with 8 bases that match TRBD1. Losses at the gene ends were 4 bases for V and 5 bases for J; bases not matched to a gene: 4. The CDR3 totals 13 residues. Germline V lookup: CDR1 SNHLY, CDR2 FYNNEI. In DNA, the CDR3 is TGTGCCAGCAGTGCGGGACAGGTCCACGAGCAGTACTTC. This codes for CASSAGQVHEQYF.

This clonotype was picked up many times. The chain combines TRBV6-5 with TRBJ1-5; D unresolved. Germline lookup yields CDR1 MNHEY and CDR2 SVGAGI. Trimming removed 6 bases at V and 2 bases at J, with 14 bases between. The length of the CDR3 is 15 residues. CDR3 protein: CASSGGDPGNQPQHF. Here the CDR3 DNA reads TGTGCCAGCAGCGGCGGGGATCCGGGCAATCAGCCCCAGCATTTT.

This clonotype has a count of ten or more. The chain has TRBV5-1 and TRBJ2-7, with D uncertain. This CDR3 spans 15 amino acids. Trimming removed 0 bases from V and 0 bases from J, with 10 bases in between. Germline V gives CDR1 SGHRS, CDR2 YFSETQ. CDR3 in DNA: TGCGCCAGCAGCTTGGAGCCGTCTTTCTCCTACGAGCAGTACTTC. Translation: CASSLEPSFSYEQYF.

At least ten counts were recorded for this clonotype. The CDR3 DNA sequence: TGTGCCAGCAGCTCCAGACTAGCGCACACCGGGGAGCTGTTTTTT. Translation gives CASSSRLAHTGELFF. The V and J genes are TRBV7-8 and TRBJ2-2; 8 nucleotides line up with TRBD2. Germline CDR1 and CDR2: SGHVS and FQNEAQ. The length of the CDR3 is 15 residues. V trimming: 4 bases; J trimming: 3 bases; junction bases outside the gene matches: 4.

This clonotype was counted many times. The chain carries TRBV7-8 and TRBJ1-1; unclear D gene. The CDR3 totals 14 residues. V lost 2 bases, J lost 3 bases, and 10 bases lay in between. Germline CDR1 is SGHVS and CDR2 is FQNEAQ. The CDR3 sequence is CASSLLGDDTEAFF. CDR3 sequence (DNA): TGTGCCAGCAGCTTATTGGGTGATGACACTGAAGCTTTCTTT.